The clone carrying this T cell receptor beta chain was picked up a small number of times. Antigen unknown. The data stem from a study of beta chain features in type 1 diabetes. The germline CDR1 and CDR2 sequences are SGHVS and FQNEAQ. V lost 2 bases, J lost 0 bases, and 5 bases lay in between. This CDR3 contains 14 residues. Overall study findings and caveats: Across patients, naive, central memory and Treg TCRB repertoires exhibited apparently greater similarity than was observed across healthy donors.

The authors reverse transcribed all of the isolated RNA, so sequencing captured expressed TCRB transcripts. Profiling relied on immunoSEQ multiplex PCR, and the TCRdb table lists in-frame clones only, not all of them. This sample carries roughly 450,000 clones, around 14% of them seen once, and the ten largest clones take roughly 0.04%. Sorting of CD4+ naive, central memory, regulatory and stem cell-like memory cells was performed via CD45RO/CCR7/CD25/CD127/CD95/CD27. Sorted populations all had greater than 95% purity. The source of this sequence is a man aged 25-45 years in good health. Sample: naive CD4+ T cells from blood. The V gene is TRBV7-8, the J gene TRBJ1-5; no reliable D call. The chain's CDR3 is CASSLSYSNQPQHF. Here the CDR3 DNA reads TGTGCCAGCAGCTTAAGTTATAGCAATCAGCCCCAGCATTTT.